The clone carrying this TCR beta chain was found once. Its antigen is still unknown. These data are taken from a study of cytomegalovirus exposure and HLA in healthy donors. Study-wide results and caveats: Further analysis, carried out later, found HLA-associated TCR beta chains more clonally expanded than equally common other chains.

The germline V gene has CDR1 MDHEN and CDR2 SYDVKM. V lost 7 bases, J lost 2 bases, and 11 bases stayed unmatched. The CDR3 contains 16 residues. Primers: 60 Vbeta forward and 13 Jbeta reverse. The repertoire was sequenced with immunoSEQ multiplex PCR; TCRdb's copy has only in-frame clones and lacks some. The table lists 60,000 to 70,000 clones, roughly 77% of them singletons, with about 4.5% in the top ten. As for the donors, each was a healthy bone marrow donor. The genes are TRBV28 and TRBJ2-1; 7 positions agree with TRBD1. The receptor comes from a woman aged 30 to 39 in good health and CMV-seronegative. Source material: PBMCs. Written as DNA, the CDR3 is TGTGCCAGCACGCCTCGATACAGGGGAACCTACAATGAGCAGTTCTTC. The encoded protein is CASTPRYRGTYNEQFF.